This T cell receptor beta chain was identified during a study of CD8 T cells in Susac syndrome. The CDR3 covers 15 residues. The germline V and J ends were trimmed by 5 bases and 1 base, with 12 bases remaining between them. Germline CDR1 is LNHDA and CDR2 is SQIVND (reference sequence). TCR beta from blood CD8+ and CD4+ T cells was sequenced. When the RNA was reverse transcribed, random hexamers were used with an input of 0.5 to 1 ug. MiXCR was run by TCRdb on the immunoSEQ multiplex PCR reads, yielding one entry per CDR3 protein. The sample holds around 150,000 distinct CDR3 sequences; 95% are singletons and the top ten take about 0.18%.

This TCR was recovered from a human donor with Susac syndrome. This chain links TRBV19 with TRBJ1-5, with D possibly TRBD1 on 5 matching bases. Sequenced material: CD8+ T cells from PBMCs. The CDR3 DNA sequence: TGTGCCAGTAGTCCATGGGGCAACAGCAATCAGCCCCAGCATTTT. Its protein product is CASSPWGNSNQPQHF. Supplemented by reference TRBV19 and TRBJ1-5, the full variable domain reads DGGITQSPKYLFRKEGQNVTLSCEQNLNHDAMYWYRQDPGQGLRLIYYSQIVNDFQKGDIAEGYSVSREKKESFPLTVTSAQKNPTAFYLCASSPWGNSNQPQHFGDGTRLSIL.